Sequencing of this T cell receptor beta chain was carried out in a study of radiation and T cells in renal cell carcinoma. Study-level background: Nephrectomy followed 15 Gy stereotactic body radiation by 4 weeks.

Time point described: baseline pretreatment blood. The treatment here: 15 Gy SBRT to primary tumor, nephrectomy 4 weeks later. This table comes from immunoSEQ multiplex PCR, and its TCRdb copy is limited to in-frame clones, with some not included. The table lists about 59,000 clones, more than 60% of them singletons. The V gene's germline CDR1 is SGHTA and CDR2 FQGTGA. J was trimmed by 2 bases and V by 3 bases; bases with no gene match: 3. This CDR3 has 14 residues. This sequence was found in a man aged 60-69 years with renal cell carcinoma. This sample comprised blood, obtained from a patient whose treatment included radiotherapy and nephrectomy. This chain links TRBV7-3 with TRBJ1-1, with 7 bases fitting TRBD1. CDR3 amino acids: CASSFIGGNTEAFF. For the CDR3, the DNA is TGTGCCAGCAGCTTTATAGGGGGCAACACTGAAGCTTTCTTT.